Below are 12 T cell receptor beta chains sequenced from a single sample in a study of cytomegalovirus exposure and HLA in healthy donors (dated by TCRdb to the late 2010s). Library method: the immunoSEQ multiplex PCR assay. The multiplex PCR relied on a mix of 60 forward primers for TCR Vbeta segments and 13 reverse primers for TCR Jbeta segments. In its TCRdb copy, this immuneACCESS table keeps in-frame sequences only and misses some clones. Where compared with another copy, unresolved V genes explain less than half of these, and the others have no known cause. For this sample the table gives almost 80,000 clones, of which about two thirds were detected only once. 6.5% to 7.5% of the sample is held by the ten biggest clonotypes. The sequenced material came from PBMCs. The receptors were gathered from a woman in her 50s in good health and CMV-seropositive.

V gene TRBV5-4 combines with J gene TRBJ2-1; 7 bases match TRBD2. CDR1 is SGHNT and CDR2 is YYREEE in the germline V gene (reference sequence). The CDR3 has 14 residues. The V segment lost 0 bases and the J segment 7 bases; nucleotides outside the gene matches: 4. Written as DNA, the CDR3 is TGTGCCAGCAGCTTGGTCGGGGGAGGGAATGAGCAGTTCTTC. Its protein product is CASSLVGGGNEQFF.

This chain joins TRBV5-1 and TRBJ2-7, with 10 bases identical to TRBD2. The CDR3 length is 17 residues. The ends lost 0 bases at V and 1 base at J; junction bases unmatched: 7. CDR1 is SGHRS, CDR2 YFSETQ, per germline. As DNA, the CDR3 is TGCGCCAGCAGCTTGGATAGCGGGGGGTCCTATTCCTACGAGCAGTACTTC. Amino acid sequence: CASSLDSGGSYSYEQYF. Full variable domain (rest looked up from reference TRBV5-1 and TRBJ2-7): KAGVTQTPRYLIKTRGQQVTLSCSPISGHRSVSWYQQTPGQGLQFLFEYFSETQRNKGNFPGRFSGRQFSNSRSEMNVSTLELGDSALYLCASSLDSGGSYSYEQYFGPGTRLTVT.

The chain uses TRBV28 and TRBJ1-1, with a weak D call TRBD1 (6 bases). The CDR3 extends over 14 amino acids. The V end was cut by 6 bases, the J end by 10 bases, with 21 bases between. Per germline, CDR1 MDHEN and CDR2 SYDVKM. CDR3 sequence reads: CASSGWAGGGAAFF. The CDR3 DNA sequence: TGTGCCAGCAGCGGGTGGGCAGGAGGGGGGGCAGCTTTCTTT.

This clone was counted a few times. The genes are TRBV5-1 and TRBJ1-2; D may be TRBD1 (5 bases). The V end lost 4 bases, the J end lost 2 bases, and 9 bases lay between the germline ends. CDR1 and CDR2 from the germline V gene are SGHRS and YFSETQ. The CDR3 sequence is 13 residues long. CDR3 sequence: CASSEQANYGYTF. CDR3 nucleotides: TGCGCCAGCAGCGAACAGGCGAACTATGGCTACACCTTC.

A few counts support this clone. This chain links TRBV6-1 with TRBJ2-3; 8 positions match TRBD2. The CDR3 spans 15 residues. V gave up 5 bases and J gave up 6 bases; unmatched junction bases: 10. Per germline, CDR1 MNHNS and CDR2 SASEGT. The CDR3 sequence is CASSRAGGGGDTQYF. Here the CDR3 DNA reads TGTGCCAGCAGTAGGGCGGGGGGAGGAGGGGATACGCAGTATTTT.

The rearrangement uses TRBV9 and TRBJ2-2; 13 bases map to TRBD2. The CDR3 extends over 17 amino acids. Germline CDR1 is SGDLS and CDR2 is YYNGEE. The V gene end was trimmed by 2 bases and the J gene end by 3 bases; junction bases not matched to a gene: 4. In DNA form, the CDR3 reads TGTGCCAGCAGCGTGGCACTAGCGGGGGGGGACACCGGGGAGCTGTTTTTT. Translation: CASSVALAGGDTGELFF.

The V gene is TRBV11-2, the J gene TRBJ2-7; 9 bases line up with TRBD2. CDR3 size: 15 residues. Germline V gene lookup returns CDR1 SGHAT and CDR2 FQNNGV. Trimming removed 1 base from V and 5 bases from J; junction bases left unmatched: 6. This CDR3 reads CASSLVSLAGDEQYV. The CDR3 nucleotides are TGTGCCAGCAGCTTAGTAAGTTTAGCGGGGGACGAGCAGTACGTC.

This chain joins TRBV5-1 and TRBJ2-5, with 8 bases matching TRBD2. The germline V gene encodes CDR1 SGHRS and CDR2 YFSETQ. V lost 4 bases to trimming and J lost 1 base; unmatched junction nucleotides: 12. The CDR3 is 17 residues long. The CDR3 reads CASSPSLGTRSQETQYF. Written as DNA, the CDR3 is TGCGCCAGCAGCCCCTCCCTAGGGACTAGATCCCAAGAGACCCAGTACTTC.

The CDR3 loop reads CASQGGEKLFF. CDR3 coding DNA: TGTGCCAGTCAAGGAGGGGAAAAACTGTTTTTT. J is TRBJ1-4 and V is TRBV19, with no clear D. The germline gives CDR1 LNHDA, CDR2 SQIVND (reference sequence). The CDR3 covers 11 residues. Between the trimmed V and J ends, which lost 8 bases and 8 bases, there was a span of 9 bases.

This clone appeared a few times. The chain employs TRBV7-9 and TRBJ2-4; TRBD1 might be the D (5 bases). The CDR3 contains 12 residues. CDR1 is SEHNR and CDR2 is FQNEAQ in the germline V gene (reference sequence). Trimming removed 1 base at V and 7 bases at J, with 5 bases between. CDR3 amino acids: CASSLEGNIQYF. CDR3 in DNA: TGTGCCAGCAGCTTAGAGGGGAACATTCAGTACTTC.

V is TRBV5-3 and J is TRBJ2-1, with D tentatively TRBD2 (5 bases). TRBV5-3 has ORF status, its function being uncertain. The V gene lost 3 bases and the J gene lost 0 bases, with 13 bases spanning the gap. CDR3 length: 16 amino acids. CDR3 in amino acids: CARSSGLVCSYNEQFF. DNA for the CDR3: TGTGCCAGAAGCTCGGGGTTGGTTTGCTCCTACAATGAGCAGTTCTTC.

The V and J genes are TRBV6-1 and TRBJ2-5; possible D gene TRBD2, 6 bases. CDR3 length: 15 residues. V lost 6 bases and J 2 bases, leaving 16 bases between the germline ends. Germline CDR1 reads MNHNS; CDR2 reads SASEGT. The CDR3 coding sequence is TGTGCCAGCAGGGAGGGACCAAACGTACAAGAGACCCAGTACTTC. It encodes CASREGPNVQETQYF.